The present entry profiles one T cell receptor (beta chain) with its context. The data were produced by immunoSEQ multiplex PCR, yet TCRdb's version contains in-frame clones alone and is incomplete. The data hold about 9,900 clones, with over 50% observed a single time. CDR1 is SGHRS, CDR2 YFSETQ, per germline. There are 17 residues in the CDR3. The V and J ends lost 5 bases and 8 bases respectively, with 28 bases between them. As to treatment: randomized to nivolumab then ipilimumab (arm A) or the reverse (arm B). This sample is drawn from a study of sequential checkpoint blockade in melanoma. Across the study: First-line arms were nivolumab then ipilimumab, or the reverse, randomized 1:1.

The source of this sequence is a human donor with melanoma. The chain has TRBV5-1 and TRBJ1-2, with D perhaps TRBD1 (5 bases). Source: CD8+ T cells sorted from blood (inferred from file names), taken from a patient given nivolumab and ipilimumab in sequence. The CDR3 coding sequence is TGCGCCAGCAGATCCGGGGGGGACGGAGCCCCGATCGGGGGCTACACCTTC. Translating it yields CASRSGGDGAPIGGYTF. Filled out from reference TRBV5-1 and TRBJ1-2, the complete variable domain reads KAGVTQTPRYLIKTRGQQVTLSCSPISGHRSVSWYQQTPGQGLQFLFEYFSETQRNKGNFPGRFSGRQFSNSRSEMNVSTLELGDSALYLCASRSGGDGAPIGGYTFGSGTRLTVV.